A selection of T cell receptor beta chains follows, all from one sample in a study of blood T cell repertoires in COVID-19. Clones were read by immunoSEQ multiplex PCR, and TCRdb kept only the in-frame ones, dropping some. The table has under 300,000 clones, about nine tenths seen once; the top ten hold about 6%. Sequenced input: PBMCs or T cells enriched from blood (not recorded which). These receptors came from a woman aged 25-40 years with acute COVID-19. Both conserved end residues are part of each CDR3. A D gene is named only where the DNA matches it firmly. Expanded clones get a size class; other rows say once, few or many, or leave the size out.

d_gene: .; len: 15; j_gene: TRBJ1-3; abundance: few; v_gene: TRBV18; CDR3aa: CASSPTEASGNTIYF; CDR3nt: TGTGCCAGCTCACCAACCGAGGCCTCTGGAAACACCATATATTTT
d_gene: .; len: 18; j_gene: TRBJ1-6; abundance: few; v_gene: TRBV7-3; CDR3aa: CASSLPGGRRLGNSPLHF; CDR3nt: TGTGCCAGCAGCCTCCCCGGGGGGAGAAGATTGGGTAATTCACCCCTCCACTTT
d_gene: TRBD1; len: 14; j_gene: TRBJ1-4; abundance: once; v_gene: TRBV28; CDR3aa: CASSMTGGREKLFF; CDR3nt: TGTGCCAGCAGTATGACAGGGGGCCGTGAAAAACTGTTTTTT
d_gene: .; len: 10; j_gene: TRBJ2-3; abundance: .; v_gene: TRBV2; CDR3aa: CASRGDTQYF; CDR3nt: TGTGCCAGCAGGGGCGATACGCAGTATTTT
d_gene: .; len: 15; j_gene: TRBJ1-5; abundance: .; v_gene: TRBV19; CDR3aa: CASSISGALNQPQHF; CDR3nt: TGTGCCAGTAGTATATCAGGGGCGCTCAATCAGCCCCAGCATTTT
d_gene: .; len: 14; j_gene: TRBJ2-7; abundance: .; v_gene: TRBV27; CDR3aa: CASSLAGRWYEQYF; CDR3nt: TGTGCCAGCAGTTTGGCCGGGAGATGGTACGAGCAGTACTTC
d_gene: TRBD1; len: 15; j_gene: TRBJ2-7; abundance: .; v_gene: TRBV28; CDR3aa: CASSKGTDGSYEQYF; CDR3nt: TGTGCCAGCAGTAAGGGGACAGACGGATCCTACGAGCAGTACTTC
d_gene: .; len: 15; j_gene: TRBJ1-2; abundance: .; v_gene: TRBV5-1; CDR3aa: CASSLDSGAAAGYTF; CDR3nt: TGCGCCAGCAGCTTGGATTCAGGGGCCGCGGCCGGCTACACCTTC
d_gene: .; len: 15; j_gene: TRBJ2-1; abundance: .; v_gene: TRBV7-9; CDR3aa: CASSLEAVSYNEQFF; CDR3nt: TGTGCCAGCAGCTTAGAAGCGGTGTCCTACAATGAGCAGTTCTTC
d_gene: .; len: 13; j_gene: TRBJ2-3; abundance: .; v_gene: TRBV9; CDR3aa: CASSVQGTDTQYF; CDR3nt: TGTGCCAGCAGCGTACAGGGGACAGATACGCAGTATTTT
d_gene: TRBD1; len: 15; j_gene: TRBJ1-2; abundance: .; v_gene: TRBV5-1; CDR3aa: CASSTGQGSSYGYTF; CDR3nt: TGCGCCAGCAGCACCGGACAGGGATCATCCTATGGCTACACCTTC
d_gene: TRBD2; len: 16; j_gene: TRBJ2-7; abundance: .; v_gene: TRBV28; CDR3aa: CASLPGLAGEGYEQYF; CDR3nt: TGTGCCAGCCTTCCGGGACTAGCGGGAGAGGGTTACGAGCAGTACTTC
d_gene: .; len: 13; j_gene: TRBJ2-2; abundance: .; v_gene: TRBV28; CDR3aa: CASYRGGSGELFF; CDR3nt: TGTGCCAGCTACAGGGGGGGGTCCGGGGAGCTGTTTTTT
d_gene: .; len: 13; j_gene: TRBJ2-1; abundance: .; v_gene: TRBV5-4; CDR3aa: CASSLGQSNEQFF; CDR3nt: TGTGCCAGCAGCCTGGGACAATCTAATGAGCAGTTCTTC
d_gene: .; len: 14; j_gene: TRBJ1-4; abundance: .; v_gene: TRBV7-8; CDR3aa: CASSLGGEGEKLFF; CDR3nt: TGTGCCAGCAGCTTAGGCGGGGAGGGAGAAAAACTGTTTTTT
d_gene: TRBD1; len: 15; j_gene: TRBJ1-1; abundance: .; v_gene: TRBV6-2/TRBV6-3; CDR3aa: CASSHPGGRRTEAFF; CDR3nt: TGTGCCAGCAGCCACCCAGGGGGGCGGCGAACTGAAGCTTTCTTT
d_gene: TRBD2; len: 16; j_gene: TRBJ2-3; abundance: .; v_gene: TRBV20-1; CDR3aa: CSASYRTSGRTDTQYF; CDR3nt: TGCAGTGCTAGTTACCGGACTAGCGGGCGGACAGATACGCAGTATTTT
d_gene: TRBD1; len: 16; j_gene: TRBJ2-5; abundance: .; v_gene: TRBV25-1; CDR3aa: CASSSRDRGWGETQYF; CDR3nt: TGTGCCAGCAGTAGCAGGGACAGGGGTTGGGGGGAGACCCAGTACTTC
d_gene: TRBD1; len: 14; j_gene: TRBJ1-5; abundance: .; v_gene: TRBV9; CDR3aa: CASSPGQGNQPQHF; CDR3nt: TGTGCCAGCAGCCCGGGACAGGGCAATCAGCCCCAGCATTTT
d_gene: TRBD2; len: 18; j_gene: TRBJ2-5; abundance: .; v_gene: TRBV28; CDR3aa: CASSLLSPSGRAEETQYF; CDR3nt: TGTGCCAGCAGTTTATTGTCCCCTAGCGGGAGGGCCGAAGAGACCCAGTACTTC
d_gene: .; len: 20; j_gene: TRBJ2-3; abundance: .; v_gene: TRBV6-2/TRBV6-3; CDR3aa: CASSRIPFQQGPWGTDTQYF; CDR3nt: TGTGCCAGCAGCCGCATACCCTTTCAACAGGGACCCTGGGGCACAGATACGCAGTATTTT
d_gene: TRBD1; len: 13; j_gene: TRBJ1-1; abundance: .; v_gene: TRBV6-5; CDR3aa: CASGTGMNTEAFF; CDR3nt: TGTGCCAGCGGGACAGGCATGAACACTGAAGCTTTCTTT
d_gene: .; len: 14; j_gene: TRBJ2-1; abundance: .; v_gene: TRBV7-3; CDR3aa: CASSLGRLQGEQFF; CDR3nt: TGTGCCAGCAGCTTAGGACGGCTACAGGGTGAGCAGTTCTTC
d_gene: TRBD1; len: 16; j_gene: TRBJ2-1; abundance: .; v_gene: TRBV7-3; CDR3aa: CASSNPGTGILNEQFF; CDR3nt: TGTGCCAGCAGCAACCCAGGGACAGGGATACTCAATGAGCAGTTCTTC
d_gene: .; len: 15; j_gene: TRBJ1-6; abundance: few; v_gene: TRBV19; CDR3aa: CASSIGELTNSPLHF; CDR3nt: TGTGCCAGTAGTATAGGGGAGTTGACGAATTCACCCCTCCACTTT
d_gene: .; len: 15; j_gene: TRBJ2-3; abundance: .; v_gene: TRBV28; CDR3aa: CASSFFQGRTDTQYF; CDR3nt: TGTGCCAGCAGTTTCTTTCAGGGGCGCACAGATACGCAGTATTTT
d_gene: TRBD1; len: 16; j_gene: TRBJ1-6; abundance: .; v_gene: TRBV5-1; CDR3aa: CASSLQGISNNSPLHF; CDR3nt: TGCGCCAGCAGCTTACAGGGGATTTCGAATAATTCACCCCTCCACTTT
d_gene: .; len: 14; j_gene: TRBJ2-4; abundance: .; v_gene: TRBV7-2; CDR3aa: CASSFGGAKNIQYF; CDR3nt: TGTGCCAGCAGCTTTGGGGGCGCCAAAAACATTCAGTACTTC
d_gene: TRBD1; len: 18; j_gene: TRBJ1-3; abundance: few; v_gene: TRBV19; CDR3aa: CASIDPLAGQGSGNTIYF; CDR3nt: TGTGCCAGTATAGACCCTTTAGCAGGACAGGGGTCTGGAAACACCATATATTTT
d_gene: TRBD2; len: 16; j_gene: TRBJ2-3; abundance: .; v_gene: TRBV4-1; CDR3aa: CASSRSLLAGGDTQYF; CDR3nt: TGCGCCAGCAGCCGATCACTACTAGCGGGGGGCGATACGCAGTATTTT
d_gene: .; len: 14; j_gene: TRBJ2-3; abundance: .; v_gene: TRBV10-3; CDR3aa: CAISESVRGDTQYF; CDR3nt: TGTGCCATCAGTGAGTCGGTCCGGGGAGATACGCAGTATTTT
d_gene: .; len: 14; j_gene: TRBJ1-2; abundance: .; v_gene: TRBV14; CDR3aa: CASSQVQGEDGYTF; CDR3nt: TGTGCCAGCAGCCAAGTACAGGGAGAGGATGGCTACACCTTC
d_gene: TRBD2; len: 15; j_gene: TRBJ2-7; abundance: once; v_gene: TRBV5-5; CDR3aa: CASSMTSGGAYEQYF; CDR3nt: TGTGCCAGCAGCATGACTAGCGGGGGGGCCTACGAGCAGTACTTC
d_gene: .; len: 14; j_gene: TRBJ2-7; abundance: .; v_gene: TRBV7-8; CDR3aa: CASSPLTNNYEQYF; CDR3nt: TGTGCCAGCAGCCCCCTTACCAACAACTACGAGCAGTACTTC
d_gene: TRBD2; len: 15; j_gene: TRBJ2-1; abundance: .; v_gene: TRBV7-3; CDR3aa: CASSLAGAGSNEQFF; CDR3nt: TGTGCCAGCAGCTTAGCGGGAGCCGGGTCAAATGAGCAGTTCTTC
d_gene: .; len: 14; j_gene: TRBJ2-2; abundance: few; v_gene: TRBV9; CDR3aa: CASSVKGGTGELFF; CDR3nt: TGTGCCAGCAGCGTCAAGGGAGGCACCGGGGAGCTGTTTTTT
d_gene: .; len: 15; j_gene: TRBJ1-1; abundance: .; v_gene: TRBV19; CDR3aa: CASRISGTLNTEAFF; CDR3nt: TGTGCCAGTAGGATATCCGGGACATTGAACACTGAAGCTTTCTTT
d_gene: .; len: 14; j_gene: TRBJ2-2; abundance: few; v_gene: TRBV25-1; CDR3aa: CASSDPGRTGELFF; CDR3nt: TGTGCCAGCAGTGACCCCGGTCGCACCGGGGAGCTGTTTTTT
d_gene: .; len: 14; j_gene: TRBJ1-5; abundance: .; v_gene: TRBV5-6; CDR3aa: CASSLASLNQPQHF; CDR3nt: TGTGCCAGCAGCTTGGCAAGCCTTAATCAGCCCCAGCATTTT
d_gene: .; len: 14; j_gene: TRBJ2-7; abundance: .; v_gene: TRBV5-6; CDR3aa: CASSLSLGGYEQYF; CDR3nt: TGTGCCAGCAGCTTGTCGCTTGGCGGGTACGAGCAGTACTTC
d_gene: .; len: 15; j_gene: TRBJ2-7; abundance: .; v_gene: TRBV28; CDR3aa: CASRPSAGRSYEQYF; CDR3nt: TGTGCCAGCAGGCCTTCGGCAGGGAGGTCCTACGAGCAGTACTTC
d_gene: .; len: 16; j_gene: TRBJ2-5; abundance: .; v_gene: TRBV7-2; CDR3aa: CASSLGRRGKQETQYF; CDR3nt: TGTGCCAGCAGCTTAGGCCGGAGGGGTAAACAAGAGACCCAGTACTTC
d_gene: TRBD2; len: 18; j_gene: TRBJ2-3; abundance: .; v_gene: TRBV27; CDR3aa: CASSFGAGGSLSTDTQYF; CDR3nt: TGTGCCAGCAGTTTTGGGGCGGGGGGCTCCCTGAGCACAGATACGCAGTATTTT
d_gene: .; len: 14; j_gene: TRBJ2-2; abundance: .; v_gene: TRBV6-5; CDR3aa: CASSQNSNTGELFF; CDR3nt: TGTGCCAGCAGCCAAAACTCGAACACCGGGGAGCTGTTTTTT
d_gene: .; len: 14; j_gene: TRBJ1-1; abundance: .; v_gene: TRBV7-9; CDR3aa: CASSQDGQSNEAFF; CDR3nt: TGTGCCAGCAGCCAAGATGGACAGTCGAATGAAGCTTTCTTT
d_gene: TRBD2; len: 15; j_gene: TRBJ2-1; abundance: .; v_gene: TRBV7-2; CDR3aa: CASSSSLAGWDEQFF; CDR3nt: TGTGCCAGCAGCTCTTCCCTAGCGGGATGGGATGAGCAGTTCTTC
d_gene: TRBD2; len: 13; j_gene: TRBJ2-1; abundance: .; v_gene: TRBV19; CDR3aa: CASSLAGVIGQFF; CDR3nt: TGTGCCAGTTCCCTAGCGGGAGTCATAGGGCAGTTCTTC
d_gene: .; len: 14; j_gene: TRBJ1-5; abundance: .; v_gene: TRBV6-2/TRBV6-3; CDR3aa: CASSYSRVDQPQHF; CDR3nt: TGTGCCAGCAGTTACTCGAGGGTAGACCAGCCCCAGCATTTT
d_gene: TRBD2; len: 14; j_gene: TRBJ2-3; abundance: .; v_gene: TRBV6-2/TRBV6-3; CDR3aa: CASSYFGRADTQYF; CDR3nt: TGTGCCAGCAGTTACTTCGGGAGGGCAGATACGCAGTATTTT